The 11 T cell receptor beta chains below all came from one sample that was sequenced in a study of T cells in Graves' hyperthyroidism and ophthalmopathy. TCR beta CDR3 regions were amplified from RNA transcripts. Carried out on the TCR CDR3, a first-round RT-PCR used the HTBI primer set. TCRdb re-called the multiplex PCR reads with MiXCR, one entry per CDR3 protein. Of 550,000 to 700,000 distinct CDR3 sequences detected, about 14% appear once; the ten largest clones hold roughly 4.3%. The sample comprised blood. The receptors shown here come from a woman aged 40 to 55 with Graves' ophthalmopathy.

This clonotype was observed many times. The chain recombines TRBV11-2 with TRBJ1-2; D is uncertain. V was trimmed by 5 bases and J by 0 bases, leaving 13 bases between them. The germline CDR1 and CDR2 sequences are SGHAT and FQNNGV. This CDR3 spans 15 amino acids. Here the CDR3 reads CASSQMTETNYGYTF. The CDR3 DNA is TGTGCCAGCAGCCAGATGACCGAAACTAACTATGGCTACACCTTC.

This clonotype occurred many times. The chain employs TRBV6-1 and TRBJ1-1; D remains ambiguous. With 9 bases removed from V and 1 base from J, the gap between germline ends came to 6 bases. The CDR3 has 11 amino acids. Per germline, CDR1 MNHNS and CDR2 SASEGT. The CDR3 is CASISNTEAFF. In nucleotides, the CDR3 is TGTGCCAGTATCTCGAACACTGAAGCTTTCTTT.

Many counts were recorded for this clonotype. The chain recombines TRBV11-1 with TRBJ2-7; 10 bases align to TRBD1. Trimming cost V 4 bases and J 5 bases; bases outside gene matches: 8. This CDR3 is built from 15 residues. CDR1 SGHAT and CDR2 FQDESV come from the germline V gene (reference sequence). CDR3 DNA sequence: TGTGCCAGCAGCTCACCGGGACAGGGGTTCCACGAGCAGTACTTC. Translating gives CASSSPGQGFHEQYF.

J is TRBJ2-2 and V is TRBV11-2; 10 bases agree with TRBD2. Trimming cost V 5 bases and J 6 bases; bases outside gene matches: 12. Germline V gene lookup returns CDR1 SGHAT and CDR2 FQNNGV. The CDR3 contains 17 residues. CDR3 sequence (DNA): TGTGCCAGCAGCGCTGTGGGGACTAGCGAGGATTCCGGGGAGCTGTTTTTT. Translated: CASSAVGTSEDSGELFF.

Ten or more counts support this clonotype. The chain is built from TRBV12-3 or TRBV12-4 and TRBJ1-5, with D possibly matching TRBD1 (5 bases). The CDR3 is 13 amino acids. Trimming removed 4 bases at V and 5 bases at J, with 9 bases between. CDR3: CASSWGGDQPQHF. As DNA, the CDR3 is TGTGCCAGCAGTTGGGGGGGGGATCAGCCCCAGCATTTT.

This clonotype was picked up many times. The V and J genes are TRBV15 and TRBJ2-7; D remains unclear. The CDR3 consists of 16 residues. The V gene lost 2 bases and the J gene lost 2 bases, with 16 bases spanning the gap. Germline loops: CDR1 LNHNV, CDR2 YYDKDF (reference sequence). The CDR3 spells CATSRSRHVGTYEQYF. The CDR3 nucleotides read TGTGCCACCAGCAGATCTCGTCATGTTGGTACCTACGAGCAGTACTTC.

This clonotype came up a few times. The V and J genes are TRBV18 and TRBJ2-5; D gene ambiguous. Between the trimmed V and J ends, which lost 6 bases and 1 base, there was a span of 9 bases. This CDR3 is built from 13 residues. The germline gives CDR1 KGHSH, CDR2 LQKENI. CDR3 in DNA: TGTGCCAGCTCGGCAACCCTCCAAGAGACCCAGTACTTC. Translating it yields CASSATLQETQYF.

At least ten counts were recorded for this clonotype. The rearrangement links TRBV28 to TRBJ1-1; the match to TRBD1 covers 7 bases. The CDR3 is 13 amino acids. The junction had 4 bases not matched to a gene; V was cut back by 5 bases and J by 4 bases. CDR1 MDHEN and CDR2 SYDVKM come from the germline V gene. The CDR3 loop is CASSETGSTEAFF. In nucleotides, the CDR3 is TGTGCCAGCAGTGAGACAGGGAGCACTGAAGCTTTCTTT.

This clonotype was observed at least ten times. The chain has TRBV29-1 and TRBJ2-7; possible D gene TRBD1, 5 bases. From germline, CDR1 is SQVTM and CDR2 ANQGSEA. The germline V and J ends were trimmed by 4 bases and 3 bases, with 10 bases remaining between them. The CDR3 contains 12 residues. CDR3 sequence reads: CSVVRGNYEQYF. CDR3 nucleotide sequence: TGCAGCGTTGTAAGGGGTAACTACGAGCAGTACTTC.

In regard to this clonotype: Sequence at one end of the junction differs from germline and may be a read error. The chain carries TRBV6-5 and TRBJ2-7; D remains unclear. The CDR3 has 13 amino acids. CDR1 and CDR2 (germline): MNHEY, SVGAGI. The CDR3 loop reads CASSYSGSYEQHF. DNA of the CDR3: TGTGCCAGCAGTTACTCGGGATCCTACGAGCAGCACTTC.

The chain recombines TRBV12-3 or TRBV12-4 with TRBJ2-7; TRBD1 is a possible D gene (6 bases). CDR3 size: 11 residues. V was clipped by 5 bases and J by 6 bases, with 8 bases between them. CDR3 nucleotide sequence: TGTGCCAGCAGTCGGACAGCCGAGCAGTACTTC. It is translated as CASSRTAEQYF.